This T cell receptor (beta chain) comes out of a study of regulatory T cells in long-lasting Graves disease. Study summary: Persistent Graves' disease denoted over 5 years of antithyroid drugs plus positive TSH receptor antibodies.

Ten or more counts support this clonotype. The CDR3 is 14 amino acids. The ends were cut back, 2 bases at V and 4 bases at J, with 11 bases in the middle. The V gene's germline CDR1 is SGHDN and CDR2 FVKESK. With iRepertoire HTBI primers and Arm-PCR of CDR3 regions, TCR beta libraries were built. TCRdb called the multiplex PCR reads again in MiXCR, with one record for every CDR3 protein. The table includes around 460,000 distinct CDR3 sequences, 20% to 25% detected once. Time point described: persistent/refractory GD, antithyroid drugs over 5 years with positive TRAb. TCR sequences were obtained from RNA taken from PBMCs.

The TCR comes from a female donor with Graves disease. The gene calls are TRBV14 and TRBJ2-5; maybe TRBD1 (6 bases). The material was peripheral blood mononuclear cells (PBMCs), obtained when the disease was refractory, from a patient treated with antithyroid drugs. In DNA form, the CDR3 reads TGTGCCAGCAGCCAACTCGGACAGACAGAGACCCAGTACTTC. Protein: CASSQLGQTETQYF.